This entry concerns a single TCR beta chain. This CDR3 is 15 amino acids long. V dropped 3 bases and J dropped 2; count of bases not matched to a gene: 4. Germline CDR1 and CDR2: MDHEN and SYDVKM. The sample belongs to a study of OX40 agonist ivuxolimab in advanced cancers. Profiling relied on immunoSEQ multiplex PCR, and the TCRdb table lists in-frame clones only, not all of them. Among 89,000 or so clones listed, less than 95% were seen once. The receptor's source is an adult with an advanced solid tumor such as melanoma, head and neck, liver or kidney cancer. The sequenced sample was CD4+ or CD8+ T cells sorted from blood, obtained in a trial of the OX40 agonist ivuxolimab. This chain joins TRBV28 and TRBJ2-3, with TRBD2 matching over 8 bases. CDR3 amino acids: CASSFLAGDTDTQYF. CDR3 DNA: TGTGCCAGCAGTTTCCTAGCGGGCGACACAGATACGCAGTATTTT.